This entry is about one TCR beta chain. The data were produced by immunoSEQ multiplex PCR, yet TCRdb's version contains in-frame clones alone and is incomplete. The sample carries about 64,000 clones, roughly 92% recorded once. The V and J ends lost 1 base and 2 bases respectively, with 9 bases between them. In germline, CDR1 is SGHAT, CDR2 FQNNGV. This CDR3 region has 14 residues. This record comes from a study of T cell changes during pregnancy in multiple sclerosis. The material sequenced was peripheral blood, taken in the second trimester of pregnancy. This rearrangement joins TRBV11-2 to TRBJ2-7; D gene ambiguous. This sequence was found in a female donor with multiple sclerosis, enrolled in a pregnancy study. CDR3 nucleotides: TGTGCCAGCAGCTTAGCCCAGTTCACCTACGAGCAGTACTTC. Protein: CASSLAQFTYEQYF.